This T cell receptor (beta chain) comes out of a study of cytomegalovirus exposure and HLA in healthy donors. Study-wide points: While the bulk of TCR sequences proved rare, some public TCRs turned up in many donors.

This clone occurred a few times. Its antigen is as yet unknown. CDR3 length: 9 residues. CDR1 and CDR2 from the germline V gene are MNHEY and SVGAGI. Trimming took 10 bases from V and 9 from J, leaving 7 bases between them. 13 Jbeta primers and 60 Vbeta primers were used for the PCR. The data were produced by immunoSEQ multiplex PCR, yet TCRdb's version contains in-frame clones alone and is incomplete. The table has tens of thousands of clones, about 80% seen once. The material sequenced was PBMCs. The chain has TRBV6-5 and TRBJ1-5; the D is unclear. The clonotype originates from a woman between 18 and 29 years old in good health and CMV-seropositive. The CDR3: CATRRPQHF. CDR3 sequence (DNA): TGTGCCACCCGGAGGCCCCAGCATTTT.